Each of the 13 T cell receptor beta chains below was sequenced from the same sample in a study of blood T cells in healthy people across ages. Using a J-beta primer mix together with a sample-barcoded 5' primer, a second PCR was run for roughly 7 to 11 cycles. TCRdb redid the calling of the 5' RACE reads with MiXCR, one entry per CDR3 protein. In the table there are hundreds of thousands of distinct CDR3 sequences, about 55% of which are singletons. Input material: blood. All receptors derive from a man aged 55 to 70 in good health.

Concerning this clonotype itself: Being one base from a much bigger clone, this may be a read error. The chain employs TRBV7-2 and TRBJ1-5; TRBD1 matches 7 bases. The CDR3 is made up of 15 amino acids. Germline CDR1 is SGHTA and CDR2 is FQGNSA. Germline trimming cut 5 bases from V and 5 bases from J; bases unmatched to any gene: 9. CDR3 sequence reads: CASSEGQWDDQPQHF. The DNA of the CDR3 is TGTGCCAGCAGCGAGGGACAGTGGGACGATCAGCCCCAGCATTTT.

This chain uses TRBV20-1 with TRBJ2-1; D not certain. V lost 5 bases and J lost 7, with 9 bases in between. The germline gives CDR1 DFQATT, CDR2 SNEGSKA (reference sequence). The CDR3 has 11 amino acids. CDR3 sequence reads: CSALRRNEQFF. CDR3 DNA: TGCAGTGCTCTCAGGCGGAATGAGCAGTTCTTC.

This clonotype has at least ten counts. The chain is built from TRBV20-1 and TRBJ1-5, with a possible D match to TRBD1 (6 bases). Germline values: CDR1 DFQATT, CDR2 SNEGSKA (reference sequence). The CDR3 has 14 amino acids. Trimming pared 6 bases from V and 2 bases from J, leaving 14 bases between. Here the CDR3 reads CSAPQGTGNQPQHF. The CDR3, as DNA: TGCAGTGCCCCACAGGGTACGGGCAATCAGCCCCAGCATTTT.

Remarks on this clonotype: The junction does not match germline at one end; this may be a read error. This sequence joins TRBV6-1 and TRBJ2-6; D is tentatively TRBD1 or TRBD2 (5 bases each). The CDR3 is made up of 14 amino acids. In germline, CDR1 is MNHNS, CDR2 SASEGT. The CDR3 loop reads CASGTGSGANVPTF. The CDR3 coding sequence is TGTGCCAGTGGGACGGGCTCTGGGGCCAACGTCCCGACTTTC.

This clonotype was observed a few times. V gene TRBV20-1 combines with J gene TRBJ2-7, with TRBD1 matching 8 bases. Germline V CDR1 and CDR2: DFQATT, SNEGSKA (reference sequence). The ends lost 6 bases at V and 3 bases at J; junction bases unmatched: 7. The CDR3 contains 13 residues. DNA of the CDR3: TGCAGTGCAAACCGGGACAGGAGCTACGAGCAGTACTTC. Translating it yields CSANRDRSYEQYF.

This chain connects TRBV20-1 to TRBJ2-1; 9 positions match TRBD2. Losses at the gene ends were 1 base for V and 9 bases for J; bases not matched to a gene: 13. Looked up from germline, CDR1 is DFQATT and CDR2 is SNEGSKA (reference sequence). The CDR3 is 16 amino acids. CDR3 sequence reads: CSARGPRGGGLGEQFF. In DNA, the CDR3 is TGCAGTGCTAGAGGGCCGCGGGGGGGCGGTTTAGGTGAGCAGTTCTTC.

Ten or more counts support this clonotype. The junction differs from germline at one of its ends, possibly a read error. This CDR3 is CASSATDTQYF. Here the CDR3 DNA reads TGTGCCAGCAGCGCTACAGATACGCAGTATTTT. The chain employs TRBV5-1 and TRBJ2-3, with D unresolved. The CDR3 extends over 11 amino acids. Per the germline V gene, CDR1 is SGHRS and CDR2 is YFSETQ.

The V call is TRBV13, the J call TRBJ2-1; no clear D gene. The V gene lost 5 bases and the J gene lost 5 bases, with 13 bases spanning the gap. Germline loops: CDR1 PRHDT, CDR2 FYEKMQ (reference sequence). This CDR3 contains 14 residues. CDR3 DNA: TGTGCCAGCAGCCTTCTAATGTCGCACAATGAGCAGTTCTTC. It specifies CASSLLMSHNEQFF.

V gene TRBV29-1 combines with J gene TRBJ2-7, with 7 bases identical to TRBD1. The CDR3 runs 15 residues. CDR1 and CDR2 from the germline V gene are SQVTM and ANQGSEA. CDR3 protein: CSVSIGTAYYNEQYF. DNA of the CDR3: TGCAGTGTAAGCATAGGGACAGCCTATTACAATGAGCAGTACTTC.

V gene TRBV27 combines with J gene TRBJ2-1; tentatively, D is TRBD1 or TRBD2 (5 bases each). This CDR3 has 15 amino acids. Trimming shortened V by 6 bases and J by 6 bases, and 18 bases separated the two germline ends. CDR1 is MNHEY and CDR2 is SMNVEV in the germline V gene (reference sequence). The CDR3 sequence is CASSHWDVGSNEQFF. The DNA for the CDR3 is TGTGCCAGCAGCCACTGGGACGTAGGCTCCAATGAGCAGTTCTTC.

The genes are TRBV11-2 and TRBJ2-1; TRBD2 matches 7 bases. This CDR3 comprises 14 residues. V gave up 10 bases and J gave up 2 bases; unmatched junction bases: 8. CDR1 and CDR2 (germline): SGHAT, FQNNGV. The CDR3 sequence is CATRGDSAYNEQFF. The CDR3 coding sequence is TGTGCCACCCGGGGGGACTCTGCCTACAATGAGCAGTTCTTC.

To note about this clonotype: Since a much larger clone is just one base distant, this may be a read error. The rearrangement uses TRBV5-1 and TRBJ2-3; 10 bases line up with TRBD2. Germline-derived CDR1 and CDR2 are SGHRS and YFSETQ. The CDR3 covers 16 residues. The chain's CDR3 is CASSLASGRVADTRYF. The CDR3 region has the DNA TGCGCCAGCAGCTTGGCTAGCGGGAGAGTAGCAGATACGCGGTATTTT.

CDR3 coding DNA: TGTGCCAGCAGTGAAGCGCGAGGGGGTAATGAAAAACTGTTTTTT. Its protein product is CASSEARGGNEKLFF. This chain connects TRBV2 to TRBJ1-4; the D gene is possibly TRBD1 (6 bases). V was pared by 0 bases and J by 4 bases, with 9 bases between. The CDR3 extends over 15 amino acids. Germline CDR1 reads SNHLY; CDR2 reads FYNNEI.